A selection of T cell receptor beta chains follows, all from one sample in a study of cytomegalovirus exposure and HLA in healthy donors. The protocol was immunoSEQ multiplex PCR, while the TCRdb copy is restricted to in-frame clones and leaves out a portion. Seen in this sample are about 77,000 clones; the ten most common clones hold approximately 15%. Sequenced material: PBMCs. Source of these receptors: a man aged 45-65 years in good health and CMV-seropositive. Both conserved end residues are part of each CDR3. A D gene is named only where the DNA matches it firmly.

TRBD1	TRBJ2-4	TRBV5-1	TGCGCCAGCAGCACCGGACGGGACAGGGACATTCAGTACTTC	CASSTGRDRDIQYF
TRBD1	TRBJ2-1	TRBV6-1	TGTGCCAGCACCCAGACAGGGATTAACAATGAGCAGTTCTTC	CASTQTGINNEQFF
TRBD1	TRBJ1-1	TRBV2	TGTGCCAGCAGTGCCGGGACAGGGGACACTGAAGCTTTCTTT	CASSAGTGDTEAFF
TRBD1	TRBJ1-1	TRBV29-1	TGCAGCGCCGACGGACAGGGGGGAGGGAACACTGAAGCTTTCTTT	CSADGQGGGNTEAFF
.	TRBJ2-5	TRBV29-1	TGCAGCGCTCACAGGGCAGAGACCCAGTACTTC	CSAHRAETQYF
.	TRBJ2-3	TRBV4-1	TGCGCCAGCAGCCCCTTGAGAGGGGGAGCAGATACGCAGTATTTT	CASSPLRGGADTQYF
.	TRBJ1-3	TRBV9	TGTGCCAGCAGCTCCCAGACACGCTCTGGAAACACCATATATTTT	CASSSQTRSGNTIYF
.	TRBJ2-2	TRBV4-2	TGTGCCAGCAGCCAAGGGACAGTCCGGATCACCGGGGAGCTGTTTTTT	CASSQGTVRITGELFF
TRBD1	TRBJ2-7	TRBV15	TGTGCCACCAGCAGAGAGGGACAGGGGGTTCACGAGCAGTACTTC	CATSREGQGVHEQYF
.	TRBJ2-3	TRBV15	TGTGCCACCAAACGGGAGATACTCACAGATACGCAGTATTTT	CATKREILTDTQYF
TRBD1	TRBJ2-2	TRBV9	TGTGCCAGCAGCGCGACAGGGGTCCTAAGGACCGGGGAGCTGTTTTTT	CASSATGVLRTGELFF
.	TRBJ2-5	TRBV14	TGTGCCAGCAGCCAAGTGAACGTTCTCGGGGATGCCCAGTACTTC	CASSQVNVLGDAQYF
TRBD1	TRBJ1-1	TRBV18	TGTGCCAGCTCACCATCGACAGGGAGTGCTGAAGCTTTCTTT	CASSPSTGSAEAFF
.	TRBJ1-2	TRBV6-5	TGTGCCAGCAGTTACTCAGGGGAATCCTATGGCTACACCTTC	CASSYSGESYGYTF
.	TRBJ1-1	TRBV2	TGTGCCAGCAGTGAACGGTGGAACACTGAAGCTTTCTTT	CASSERWNTEAFF
.	TRBJ2-7	TRBV7-9	TGTGCCAGCAGCTTAGAGGCAGGCCCCTTCTCCTACGAGCAGTACTTC	CASSLEAGPFSYEQYF
TRBD1	TRBJ1-5	TRBV19	TGTGCCAGTAGTGGAGACAGGGGGCCTCATCAGCCCCAGCATTTT	CASSGDRGPHQPQHF
.	TRBJ1-5	TRBV2	TGTGCCAGCAGTAACGTAGGAGGTGGCAATCAGCCCCAGCATTTT	CASSNVGGGNQPQHF
.	TRBJ1-1	TRBV11-2	TGTGCCAGCAGCTCTTGGGGCGGGGTAATGAACACTGAAGCTTTCTTT	CASSSWGGVMNTEAFF
TRBD1	TRBJ2-1	TRBV5-1	TGCGCCAGCAGCTTGGATGACAGGGGGTCTGGCAATGAGCAGTTCTTC	CASSLDDRGSGNEQFF
.	TRBJ1-1	TRBV19	TGTGCCAGTAGACCGGACAGCAAGACTTGGGTCACTTTCTTT	CASRPDSKTWVTFF
TRBD1	TRBJ2-5	TRBV6-5	TGTGCCAGCAGCAGTGACAGGGGGTCGCAAGAGACCCAGTACTTC	CASSSDRGSQETQYF
.	TRBJ1-2	TRBV28	TGTGCCAGCGGCGGATATGGCTACACCTTC	CASGGYGYTF
.	TRBJ1-2	TRBV29-1	TGCAGCGTTGACTCAAGGAGGTATGGCTACACCTTC	CSVDSRRYGYTF
TRBD1	TRBJ2-3	TRBV27	TGTGCCAGCAGTTTCCTAACAGGGGGCGCGAAAGATACGCAGTATTTT	CASSFLTGGAKDTQYF
TRBD1	TRBJ2-1	TRBV29-1	TGCAGCGCGCCACGGGACAGTTACAATGAGCAGTTCTTC	CSAPRDSYNEQFF
.	TRBJ1-2	TRBV7-9	TGTGCCAGCAGCTTAGAGGCAGGGAAGCACACAGCTAACTATGGCTACACCTTC	CASSLEAGKHTANYGYTF
.	TRBJ1-1	TRBV30	TGTGCCTGGAGTTCGGGACTTCTGAACACTGAAGCTTTCTTT	CAWSSGLLNTEAFF
TRBD1	TRBJ2-3	TRBV29-1	TGCAGCGGTACTCCACAGGGGGCGCGAGATACGCAGTATTTT	CSGTPQGARDTQYF
.	TRBJ2-5	TRBV6-1	TGTGCCAGCAGTGAAATGGCAGGGACACGAGAGACCCAGTACTTC	CASSEMAGTRETQYF
TRBD1	TRBJ2-3	TRBV7-9	TGTGCCAGCAGCTTAGGCCGACAGGGCGGCGATACGCAGTATTTT	CASSLGRQGGDTQYF
TRBD2	TRBJ2-1	TRBV9	TGTGCCAGCAGCGTGTACGGGACTAGCGCAACTCAGGGGCAGTTCTTC	CASSVYGTSATQGQFF
.	TRBJ2-7	TRBV6-6	TGTGCCAGCAGTGCCACCAGGGGAGAAGGCGAGCAGTACTTC	CASSATRGEGEQYF
.	TRBJ1-2	TRBV23-1	TGCGCCAGCAGACAAGAGTATGGCTACACCTTC	CASRQEYGYTF
TRBD1	TRBJ1-1	TRBV28	TGTGCCAGCAGTTGGGACAGGGGGCTAAGCACTGAAGCTTTCTTT	CASSWDRGLSTEAFF
.	TRBJ2-5	TRBV5-1	TGCGCCAGCAGCGGGGGGAGTGGGGAGACCCAGTACTTC	CASSGGSGETQYF
.	TRBJ1-1	TRBV9	TGTGCCAGCAGCGGAATCGGTGGGAACACTGAAGCTTTCTTT	CASSGIGGNTEAFF
.	TRBJ2-3	TRBV29-1	TGCAGCGTTCTCAAGAGGGGGGATACGCAGTATTTT	CSVLKRGDTQYF
.	TRBJ1-1	TRBV2	TGTGCCAGCATCCCATCAGGGAGGAAGTTTGGTGAAGCTTTCTTT	CASIPSGRKFGEAFF
TRBD1	TRBJ2-7	TRBV6-1	TGTGCCAGCAGTAGACAGGGGGCGAGCAACGAGCAGTACTTC	CASSRQGASNEQYF
TRBD1	TRBJ1-3	TRBV28	TGTGCCAGCAGCGGGGCGGGCAGGGGGCGGTCGGGATCTGGAAACACCATATATTTT	CASSGAGRGRSGSGNTIYF
TRBD1	TRBJ1-6	TRBV4-1	TGCGCCAGCAGCCAAGATGGAGGCAGGGGGCTCAATTCACCCCTCCACTTT	CASSQDGGRGLNSPLHF
TRBD1	TRBJ2-1	TRBV7-9	TGTGCCAGCAGCTTGGGGACAGACAATGAGCAGTTCTTC	CASSLGTDNEQFF
TRBD1	TRBJ2-7	TRBV5-6	TGTGCCAGCAGCCAGGGGGTGGGCTACGAGCAGTACTTC	CASSQGVGYEQYF
.	TRBJ2-2	TRBV11-2	TGTGCCAGCAGCTTAGGACTAGCAGGGGCCGGGGAGCTGTTTTTT	CASSLGLAGAGELFF
.	TRBJ2-2	TRBV19	TGTGCCAGTACCGACTTGGGCACCGGGGAGCTGTTTTTT	CASTDLGTGELFF
.	TRBJ2-7	TRBV6-5	TGTGCCAGCAGTCCACTCGGGGACTCGGACTACGAGCAGTACTTC	CASSPLGDSDYEQYF
TRBD1	TRBJ2-7	TRBV5-1	TGCGCCAGCAGCCGGACAGGCCCCGGGGAGCAGTACTTC	CASSRTGPGEQYF
.	TRBJ2-5	TRBV5-1	TGCGCCCCCTCTCCCTGGGAGCAGTACTTC	CAPSPWEQYF
TRBD2	TRBJ2-7	TRBV19	TGTGCCAGTAGTTTAGCGGGAATTCCCTACGAGCAGTACTTC	CASSLAGIPYEQYF
.	TRBJ2-1	TRBV4-2	TGTGCCAGCAGAGCGGAGGATGAGCAGTTCTTC	CASRAEDEQFF
TRBD1	TRBJ2-7	TRBV19	TGTGCCAGTAGTATCCCTTCCACAGGGGGCGACTCGAAGAACGAGCAGTACTTC	CASSIPSTGGDSKNEQYF
TRBD2	TRBJ2-1	TRBV11-2	TGTGCCAGCAGCTGGACTAGCGGGAGCTCGGGTAATGAGCAGTTCTTC	CASSWTSGSSGNEQFF
TRBD1	TRBJ1-5	TRBV30	TGTGCCTGGAGTAAGGGGGCCGGGCAGCCCCAGCATTTT	CAWSKGAGQPQHF